The 8 T cell receptor beta chains presented below share a single source sample, sequenced in a study of cytomegalovirus exposure and HLA in healthy donors. In the PCR, 60 Vbeta and 13 Jbeta primers were used. Sequencing used immunoSEQ multiplex PCR; TCRdb keeps in-frame clones, though not all of them. The repertoire has under 200,000 clones, about 81% of them found once; the top ten carry 1.9%. The sample comprised PBMCs. The receptors derive from a woman younger than 30 in good health and CMV-seronegative.

V gene TRBV7-9 combines with J gene TRBJ2-7; tentative D call: TRBD1 (5 bases). The germline V and J ends were trimmed by 5 bases and 2 bases, with 16 bases remaining between them. CDR3 length: 15 amino acids. Germline CDR1 SEHNR, CDR2 FQNEAQ (reference sequence). CDR3 in amino acids: CASSESGSFAYEQYF. The CDR3 DNA follows: TGTGCCAGCAGCGAATCAGGGTCGTTCGCCTACGAGCAGTACTTC.

V gene TRBV27 combines with J gene TRBJ1-1; D possibly corresponds to TRBD1 (5 bases). V lost 5 bases, J lost 5 bases, and 18 bases lay in between. CDR3 length: 15 amino acids. Germline V lookup: CDR1 MNHEY, CDR2 SMNVEV (reference sequence). Written as DNA, the CDR3 is TGTGCCAGCAGTCCCTCACCAGGGAGGAAGACTGAAGCTTTCTTT. It yields the protein CASSPSPGRKTEAFF.

This chain connects TRBV20-1 to TRBJ1-2; D gene unclear. Germline CDR1 is DFQATT and CDR2 is SNEGSKA (reference sequence). The V end was cut by 5 bases, the J end by 8 bases, with 12 bases between. The CDR3 has 11 amino acids. The CDR3 nucleotides read TGCAGTGCTTGGGTTGGGGAGGGCTACACCTTC. Encoded protein: CSAWVGEGYTF.

Only a few counts were recorded for this clone. The chain couples TRBV15 to TRBJ1-3, with D unclear. The CDR3 is 16 amino acids. CDR1 and CDR2 from the germline V gene are LNHNV and YYDKDF (reference sequence). V was cut by 0 bases and J by 0 bases, with 9 bases left in between. The CDR3 loop reads CATSRERGISGNTIYF. DNA of the CDR3: TGTGCCACCAGCAGAGAGCGGGGAATCTCTGGAAACACCATATATTTT. Filled out from reference TRBV15 and TRBJ1-3, the complete variable domain reads DAMVIQNPRYQVTQFGKPVTLSCSQTLNHNVMYWYQQKSSQAPKLLFHYYDKDFNNEADTPDNFQSRRPNTSFCFLDIRSPGLGDTAMYLCATSRERGISGNTIYFGEGSWLTVV.

V gene TRBV4-1 combines with J gene TRBJ2-1, with 8 bases lining up with TRBD2. From germline, CDR1 is MGHRA and CDR2 YSYEKL. V dropped 4 bases and J dropped 6; count of bases not matched to a gene: 5. The CDR3 totals 14 residues. As DNA, the CDR3 is TGCGCCAGCAGCCGTAGCGGGGTAGTCAATGAGCAGTTCTTC. It yields the protein CASSRSGVVNEQFF.

The rearrangement joins TRBV7-8 to TRBJ1-1; the D is unclear. CDR3 length: 14 residues. Deletions cut 4 bases from V and 0 bases from J, with 9 bases between. Germline CDR1 SGHVS, CDR2 FQNEAQ. CDR3 loop: CASSSLELNTEAFF. The CDR3 region has the DNA TGTGCCAGCAGCTCCCTAGAGCTGAACACTGAAGCTTTCTTT.

V gene TRBV5-1 combines with J gene TRBJ2-1; 12 bases are a match to TRBD1. CDR1 and CDR2 from the germline V gene are SGHRS and YFSETQ. V was pared by 1 base and J by 7 bases, with 12 bases of the junction left unmatched. This CDR3 has 18 residues. CDR3 sequence: CASSLRQPGTGGRNEQFF. CDR3 sequence (DNA): TGCGCCAGCAGCTTGAGGCAACCGGGGACAGGGGGCCGTAATGAGCAGTTCTTC.

About this clone itself: Other DNA sequences in the same sample also yield this CDR3. This sequence joins TRBV7-2 and TRBJ1-1; weak D call: TRBD1 (5 bases). The CDR3 covers 14 residues. CDR1 and CDR2 from the germline V gene are SGHTA and FQGNSA. Deletions cut 2 bases from V and 1 base from J, with 8 bases between. The CDR3 sequence: CASSLYGGNTEAFF. The CDR3 DNA sequence: TGTGCCAGCAGCTTATACGGGGGGAACACTGAAGCTTTCTTT.